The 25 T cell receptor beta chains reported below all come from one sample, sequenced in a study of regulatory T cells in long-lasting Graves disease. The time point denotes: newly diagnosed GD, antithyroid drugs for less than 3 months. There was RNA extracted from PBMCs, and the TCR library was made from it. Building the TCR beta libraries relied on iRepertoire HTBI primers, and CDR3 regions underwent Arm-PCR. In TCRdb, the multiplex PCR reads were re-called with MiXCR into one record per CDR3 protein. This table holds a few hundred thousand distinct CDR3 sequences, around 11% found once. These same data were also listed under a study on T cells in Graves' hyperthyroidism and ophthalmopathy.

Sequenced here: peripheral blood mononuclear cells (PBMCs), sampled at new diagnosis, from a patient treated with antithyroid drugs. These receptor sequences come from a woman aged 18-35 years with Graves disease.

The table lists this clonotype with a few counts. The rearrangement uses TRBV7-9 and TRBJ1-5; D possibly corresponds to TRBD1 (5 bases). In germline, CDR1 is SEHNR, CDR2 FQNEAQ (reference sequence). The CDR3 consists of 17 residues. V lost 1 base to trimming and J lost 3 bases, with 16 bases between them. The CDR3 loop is CASSLGGKGPANQPQHF. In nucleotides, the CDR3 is TGTGCCAGCAGCTTAGGGGGGAAGGGGCCGGCCAATCAGCCCCAGCATTTT.

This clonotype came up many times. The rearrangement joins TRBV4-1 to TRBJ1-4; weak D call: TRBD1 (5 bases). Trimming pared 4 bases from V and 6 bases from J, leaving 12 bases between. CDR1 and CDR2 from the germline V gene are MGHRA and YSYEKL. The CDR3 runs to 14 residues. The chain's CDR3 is CASSLAGLDEKLFF. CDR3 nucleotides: TGCGCCAGCAGCCTCGCAGGGCTTGATGAAAAACTGTTTTTT.

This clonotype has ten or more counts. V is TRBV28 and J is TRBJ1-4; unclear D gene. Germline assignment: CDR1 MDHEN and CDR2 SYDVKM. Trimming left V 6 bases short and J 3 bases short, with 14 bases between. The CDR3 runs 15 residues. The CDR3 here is CASSLLRVANEKLFF. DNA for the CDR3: TGTGCCAGCAGCTTACTTCGGGTTGCTAATGAAAAACTGTTTTTT.

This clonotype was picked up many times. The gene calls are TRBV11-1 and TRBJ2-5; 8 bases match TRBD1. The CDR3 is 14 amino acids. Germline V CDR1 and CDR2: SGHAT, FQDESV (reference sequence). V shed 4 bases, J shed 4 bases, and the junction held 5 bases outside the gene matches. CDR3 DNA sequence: TGTGCCAGCAGCTACGGCAGGGGGCTAGAGACCCAGTACTTC. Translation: CASSYGRGLETQYF. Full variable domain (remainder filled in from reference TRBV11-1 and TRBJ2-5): EAEVAQSPRYKITEKSQAVAFWCDPISGHATLYWYRQILGQGPELLVQFQDESVVDDSQLPKDRFSAERLKGVDSTLKIQPAELGDSAMYLCASSYGRGLETQYFGPGTRLLVL.

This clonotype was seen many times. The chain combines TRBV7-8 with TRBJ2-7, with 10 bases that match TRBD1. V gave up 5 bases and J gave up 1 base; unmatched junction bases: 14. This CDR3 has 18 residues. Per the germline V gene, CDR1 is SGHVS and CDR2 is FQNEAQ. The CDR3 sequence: CASSPGGWTGGRSYEQYF. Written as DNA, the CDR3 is TGTGCCAGCAGCCCGGGGGGGTGGACAGGGGGAAGGTCCTACGAGCAGTACTTC.

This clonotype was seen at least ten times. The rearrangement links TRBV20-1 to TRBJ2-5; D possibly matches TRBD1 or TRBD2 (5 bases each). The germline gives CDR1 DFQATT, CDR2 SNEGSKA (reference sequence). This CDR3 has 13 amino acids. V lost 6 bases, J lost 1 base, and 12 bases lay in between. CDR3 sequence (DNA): TGCAGTGCGGTGGCAGGGAGCCAAGAGACCCAGTACTTC. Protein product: CSAVAGSQETQYF.

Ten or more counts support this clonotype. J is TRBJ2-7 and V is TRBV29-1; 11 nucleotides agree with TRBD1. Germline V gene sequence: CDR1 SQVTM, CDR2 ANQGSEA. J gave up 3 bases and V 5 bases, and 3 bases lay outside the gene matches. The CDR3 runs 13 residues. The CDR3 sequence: CSVYGTGGYEQYF. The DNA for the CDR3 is TGCAGCGTTTATGGGACAGGGGGCTACGAGCAGTACTTC.

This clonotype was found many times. In DNA, the CDR3 is TGCAGTGCTAGAGATGTAGGGACTCCCCTGCGGGGAGCTTTCTTT. Its protein is CSARDVGTPLRGAFF. The chain uses TRBV20-1 and TRBJ1-1, with D tentatively TRBD1 (5 bases). The germline gives CDR1 DFQATT, CDR2 SNEGSKA (reference sequence). V lost 0 bases, J lost 10 bases, and 21 bases lay in between. The CDR3 is made up of 15 amino acids.

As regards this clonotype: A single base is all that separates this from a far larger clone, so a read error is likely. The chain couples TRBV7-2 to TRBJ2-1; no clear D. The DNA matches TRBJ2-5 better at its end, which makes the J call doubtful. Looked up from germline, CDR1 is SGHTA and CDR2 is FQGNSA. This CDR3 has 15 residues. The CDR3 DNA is TGTGCCAGCAGCTTAGTTCCAGCACTGAGGGAGACCCAGTACTTC. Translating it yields CASSLVPALRETQYF.

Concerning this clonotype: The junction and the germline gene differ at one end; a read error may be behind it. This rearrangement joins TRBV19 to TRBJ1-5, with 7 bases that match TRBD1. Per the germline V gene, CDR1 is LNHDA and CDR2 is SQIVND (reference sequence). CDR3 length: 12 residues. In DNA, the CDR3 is TGTGCCAGTAGCACAGGGGATCAGTCCCAGCATTTT. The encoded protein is CASSTGDQSQHF. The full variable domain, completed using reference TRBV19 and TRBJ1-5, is DGGITQSPKYLFRKEGQNVTLSCEQNLNHDAMYWYRQDPGQGLRLIYYSQIVNDFQKGDIAEGYSVSREKKESFPLTVTSAQKNPTAFYLCASSTGDQSQHFGDGTRLSIL.

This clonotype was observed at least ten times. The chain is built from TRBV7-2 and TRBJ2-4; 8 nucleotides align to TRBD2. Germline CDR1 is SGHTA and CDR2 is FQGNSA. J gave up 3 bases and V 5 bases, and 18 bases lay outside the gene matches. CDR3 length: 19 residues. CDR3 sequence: CASSPYTSGLVVGKNIQYF. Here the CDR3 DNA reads TGTGCCAGCAGCCCATATACTAGCGGCCTCGTAGTTGGCAAAAACATTCAGTACTTC.

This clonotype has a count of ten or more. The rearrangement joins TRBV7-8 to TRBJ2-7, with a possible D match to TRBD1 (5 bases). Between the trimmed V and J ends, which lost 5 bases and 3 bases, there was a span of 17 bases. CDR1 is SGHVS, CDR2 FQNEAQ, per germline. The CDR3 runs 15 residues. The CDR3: CASSLWTVGDYEQYF. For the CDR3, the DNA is TGTGCCAGCAGCCTTTGGACCGTAGGGGACTACGAGCAGTACTTC.

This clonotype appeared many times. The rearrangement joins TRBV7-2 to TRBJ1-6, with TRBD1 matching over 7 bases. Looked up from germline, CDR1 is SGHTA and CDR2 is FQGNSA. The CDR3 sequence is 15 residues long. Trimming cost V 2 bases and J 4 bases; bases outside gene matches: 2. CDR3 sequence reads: CASSLTGAYNSPLHF. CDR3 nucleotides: TGTGCCAGCAGCTTAACAGGGGCTTATAATTCACCCCTCCACTTT.

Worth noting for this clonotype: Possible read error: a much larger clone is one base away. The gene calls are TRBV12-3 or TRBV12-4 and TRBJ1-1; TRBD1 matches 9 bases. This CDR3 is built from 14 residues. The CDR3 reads CASRRDRANTEALF. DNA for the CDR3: TGTGCCAGCAGGAGGGACAGGGCGAACACTGAAGCTCTCTTT.

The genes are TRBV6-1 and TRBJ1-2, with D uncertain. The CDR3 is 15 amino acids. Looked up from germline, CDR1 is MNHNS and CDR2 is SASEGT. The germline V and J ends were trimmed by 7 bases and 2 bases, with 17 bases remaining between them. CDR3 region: CASNRAARLNYGYTF. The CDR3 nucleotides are TGTGCCAGCAACCGGGCGGCCCGATTAAACTATGGCTACACCTTC.

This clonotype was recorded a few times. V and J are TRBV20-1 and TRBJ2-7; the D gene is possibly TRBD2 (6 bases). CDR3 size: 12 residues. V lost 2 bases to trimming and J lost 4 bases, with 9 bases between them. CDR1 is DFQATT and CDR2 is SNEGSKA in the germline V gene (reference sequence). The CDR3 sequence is CSARFGGYEQYF. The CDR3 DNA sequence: TGCAGTGCTAGATTCGGGGGTTACGAGCAGTACTTC.

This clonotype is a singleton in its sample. As DNA, the CDR3 is TGTGCCAGCTCACCACGGGGACTAGCGGGAGTTCATGAGCAGTTCTTC. Amino acid sequence: CASSPRGLAGVHEQFF. This chain connects TRBV18 to TRBJ2-1; 14 nucleotides match TRBD2. The ends lost 1 base at V and 8 bases at J; junction bases unmatched: 4. The CDR3 length is 16 residues. Germline V gene sequence: CDR1 KGHSH, CDR2 LQKENI. The variable domain in full, with the rest retrieved from reference TRBV18 and TRBJ2-1, is NAGVMQNPRHLVRRRGQEARLRCSPMKGHSHVYWYRQLPEEGLKFMVYLQKENIIDESGMPKERFSAEFPKEGPSILRIQQVVRGDSAAYFCASSPRGLAGVHEQFFGPGTRLTVL.

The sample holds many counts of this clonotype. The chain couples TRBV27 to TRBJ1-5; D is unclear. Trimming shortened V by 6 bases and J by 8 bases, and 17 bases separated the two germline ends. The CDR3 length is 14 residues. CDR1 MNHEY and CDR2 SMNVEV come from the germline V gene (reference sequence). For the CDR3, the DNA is TGTGCCAGCAGCCGGAGGGATGTTAGGGAGCCCCAGCATTTT. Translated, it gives CASSRRDVREPQHF.

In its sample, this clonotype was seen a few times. DNA for the CDR3: TGTGCCAGCAGCTTAAATAGGGCGGAGCAGTTCTTC. Translating gives CASSLNRAEQFF. This rearrangement joins TRBV7-3 to TRBJ2-1; D not certain. CDR3 length equals 12 residues. Trimming took off 1 base at V and 10 bases at J, with 8 bases between the two ends. Germline CDR1 SGHTA, CDR2 FQGTGA.

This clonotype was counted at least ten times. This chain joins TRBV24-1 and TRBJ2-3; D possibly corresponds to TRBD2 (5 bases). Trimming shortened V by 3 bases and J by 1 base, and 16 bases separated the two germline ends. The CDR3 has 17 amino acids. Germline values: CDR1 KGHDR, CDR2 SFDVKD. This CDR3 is CATSDPRAAGGTDTQYF. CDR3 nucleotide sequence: TGTGCCACCAGTGATCCCCGGGCTGCGGGCGGCACAGATACGCAGTATTTT.

The CDR3 reads CASSKRQGSPYEQYV. The DNA of the CDR3 is TGCGCCAGCAGCAAAAGACAGGGGAGTCCCTACGAGCAGTACGTC. The genes are TRBV5-1 and TRBJ2-7; 8 nucleotides align to TRBD1. There are 15 residues in the CDR3. CDR1 and CDR2 from the germline V gene are SGHRS and YFSETQ. Unmatched junction bases numbered 8, after V lost 4 bases and J lost 2 bases.

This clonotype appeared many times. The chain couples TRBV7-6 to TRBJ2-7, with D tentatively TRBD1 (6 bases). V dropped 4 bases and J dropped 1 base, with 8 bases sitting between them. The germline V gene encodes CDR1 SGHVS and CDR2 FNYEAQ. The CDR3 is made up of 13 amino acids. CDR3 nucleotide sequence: TGTGCCAGCAGCTCTCAGGGGTCCTACGAGCAGTACTTC. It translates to CASSSQGSYEQYF.

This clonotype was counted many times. This CDR3 is CSARVEKVARRLRDTQYF. The CDR3 region has the DNA TGCAGTGCTAGAGTAGAAAAGGTCGCCAGGAGGCTGCGAGATACGCAGTATTTT. V is TRBV20-1 and J is TRBJ2-3; D might be TRBD2 (5 bases). CDR3 length: 18 residues. The germline gives CDR1 DFQATT, CDR2 SNEGSKA (reference sequence). Trimming left V 1 base short and J 5 bases short, with 25 bases between.

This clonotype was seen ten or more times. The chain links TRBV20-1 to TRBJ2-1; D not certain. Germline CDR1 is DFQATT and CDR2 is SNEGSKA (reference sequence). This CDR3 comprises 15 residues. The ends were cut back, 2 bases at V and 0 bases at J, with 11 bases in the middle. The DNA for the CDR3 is TGCAGTGCTAGATATAGCTGGAGCTCCTACAATGAGCAGTTCTTC. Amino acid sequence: CSARYSWSSYNEQFF.

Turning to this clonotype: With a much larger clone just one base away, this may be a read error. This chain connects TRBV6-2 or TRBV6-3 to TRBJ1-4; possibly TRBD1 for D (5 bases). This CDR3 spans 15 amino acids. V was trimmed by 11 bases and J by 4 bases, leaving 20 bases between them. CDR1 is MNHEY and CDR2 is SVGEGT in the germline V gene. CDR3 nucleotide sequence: TGTGCCGCCAGCGGGCTGACAAGGGGTAATGAAAAACTGTTTTTT. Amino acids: CAASGLTRGNEKLFF.